Shown below are 20 T cell receptor beta chains from a single sample sequenced in a study of cytomegalovirus exposure and HLA in healthy donors. Data came from immunoSEQ multiplex PCR; TCRdb stores just in-frame clones and leaves some out. Counted here are about 49,000 clones, 94% occurring once; the ten biggest clones make up approximately 7.8%. Sequences were obtained from PBMCs. The receptor source for this set is a woman in her late teens or twenties in good health and CMV-seropositive.

The chain is built from TRBV13 and TRBJ2-7; 8 nucleotides match TRBD1. Trimming took 0 bases from V and 1 from J; bases not matched to a gene: 5. Germline V gene lookup returns CDR1 PRHDT and CDR2 FYEKMQ (reference sequence). The CDR3 extends over 16 amino acids. The CDR3: CASSLGAGGGSYEQYF. The CDR3 DNA is TGTGCCAGCAGCTTAGGGGCAGGGGGCGGTTCCTACGAGCAGTACTTC.

The chain links TRBV14 to TRBJ2-5; D perhaps matches TRBD2 (6 bases). CDR3 size: 12 residues. Trimming shortened V by 2 bases and J by 9 bases, and 10 bases separated the two germline ends. Per germline, CDR1 SGHDN and CDR2 FVKESK. The CDR3 sequence is CASSQSWEAQYF. The CDR3, as DNA: TGTGCCAGCAGCCAATCGTGGGAGGCCCAGTACTTC.

The count of this clone is one. V gene TRBV27 combines with J gene TRBJ1-1; possibly TRBD1 for D (6 bases). Trimming took 6 bases from V and 1 from J, leaving 9 bases between them. Germline V gene lookup returns CDR1 MNHEY and CDR2 SMNVEV (reference sequence). The CDR3 is 13 amino acids. The CDR3, as DNA: TGTGCCAGCAGGGGACACCCGAACACTGAAGCTTTCTTT. Encoded protein: CASRGHPNTEAFF.

The table lists this clone with a few counts. The chain joins TRBV9 to TRBJ2-2; D may be TRBD2 (5 bases). The CDR3 contains 19 residues. V was clipped by 4 bases and J by 3 bases, with 25 bases between them. From germline, CDR1 is SGDLS and CDR2 YYNGEE. CDR3 loop: CASSPLGGSRFWDTGELFF. CDR3 sequence (DNA): TGTGCCAGCAGCCCCCTTGGTGGGAGCCGATTTTGGGACACCGGGGAGCTGTTTTTT.

The chain carries TRBV7-6 and TRBJ1-5, with a possible D match to TRBD1 (5 bases). Trimming stripped 1 base from V and 4 bases from J, with 11 bases between. The germline gives CDR1 SGHVS, CDR2 FNYEAQ. This CDR3 comprises 15 residues. For the CDR3, the DNA is TGTGCCAGCAGCTTAGACGGGGGGAGAAATCAGCCCCAGCATTTT. This gives the protein CASSLDGGRNQPQHF.

The CDR3 protein is CASSLETNQPQHF. CDR3 in DNA: TGTGCCAGCAGCTTAGAAACTAATCAGCCCCAGCATTTT. The V gene is TRBV11-2, the J gene TRBJ1-5; D is uncertain. Germline V gene sequence: CDR1 SGHAT, CDR2 FQNNGV. The CDR3 covers 13 residues. Between the trimmed V and J ends, which lost 0 bases and 4 bases, there was a span of 4 bases.

The V call is TRBV7-2, the J call TRBJ1-2; the match to TRBD1 covers 7 bases. This CDR3 is built from 15 residues. After removal of 4 bases from V and 2 bases from J, the junction contained 7 bases not matched to a gene. Germline V lookup: CDR1 SGHTA, CDR2 FQGNSA. The CDR3 DNA sequence: TGTGCCAGCAGCTCCAAAACGACAGGGAACTATGGCTACACCTTC. Translated: CASSSKTTGNYGYTF.

The chain combines TRBV9 with TRBJ1-1, with no clear D. V dropped 3 bases and J dropped 0 bases, with 6 bases sitting between them. Germline V lookup: CDR1 SGDLS, CDR2 YYNGEE. The CDR3 sequence is 13 residues long. Here the CDR3 reads CASSGTVNTEAFF. The DNA for the CDR3 is TGTGCCAGCAGCGGCACTGTGAACACTGAAGCTTTCTTT. The full variable domain, its missing parts supplied by reference TRBV9 and TRBJ1-1, is DSGVTQTPKHLITATGQRVTLRCSPRSGDLSVYWYQQSLDQGLQFLIQYYNGEERAKGNILERFSAQQFPDLHSELNLSSLELGDSALYFCASSGTVNTEAFFGQGTRLTVV.

The CDR3 is CARSPLGTLPGYSNQPQHF. The CDR3 DNA follows: TGTGCCAGAAGCCCCTTGGGGACACTCCCGGGGTATAGCAATCAGCCCCAGCATTTT. The chain recombines TRBV5-3 with TRBJ1-5, with D maybe TRBD1 (6 bases). TRBV5-3 belongs to the ORF category, with a function that is uncertain. This CDR3 comprises 19 residues. With 4 bases removed from V and 0 bases from J, the gap between germline ends came to 23 bases.

This sequence joins TRBV19 and TRBJ2-5, with a possible D match to TRBD1 (7 bases). From germline, CDR1 is LNHDA and CDR2 SQIVND (reference sequence). The V gene lost 2 bases and the J gene lost 5 bases, with 15 bases spanning the gap. The CDR3 is made up of 15 amino acids. The CDR3 DNA reads TGTGCCAGTAGTATACAGGGGGGAGTTGCCGAGACCCAGTACTTC. This encodes CASSIQGGVAETQYF. Using reference TRBV19 and TRBJ2-5 for the parts outside the CDR3, the full variable domain is DGGITQSPKYLFRKEGQNVTLSCEQNLNHDAMYWYRQDPGQGLRLIYYSQIVNDFQKGDIAEGYSVSREKKESFPLTVTSAQKNPTAFYLCASSIQGGVAETQYFGPGTRLLVL.

A few counts support this clone. The genes are TRBV6-1 and TRBJ2-2, with D perhaps matching TRBD2 (6 bases). V was clipped by 2 bases and J by 4 bases, with 26 bases between them. The CDR3 length is 20 residues. Germline V CDR1 and CDR2: MNHNS, SASEGT. The CDR3 sequence: CASSERIRDFRGTSTGELFF. CDR3 sequence (DNA): TGTGCCAGCAGTGAAAGGATCAGGGACTTTAGGGGCACGAGCACCGGGGAGCTGTTTTTT.

The chain recombines TRBV19 with TRBJ2-7; TRBD1 agrees at 8 bases. From germline, CDR1 is LNHDA and CDR2 SQIVND (reference sequence). The CDR3 spans 14 residues. V lost 3 bases and J lost 4; bases outside the gene matches: 5. CDR3 in amino acids: CASSMAGGAYEQYF. CDR3 DNA: TGTGCCAGTAGTATGGCAGGGGGCGCGTACGAGCAGTACTTC.

This clone was seen more than once but under ten times. The chain employs TRBV5-1 and TRBJ2-7; 8 bases fit TRBD2. CDR3 length equals 15 residues. Germline V gene sequence: CDR1 SGHRS, CDR2 YFSETQ. Losses at the gene ends were 0 bases for V and 3 bases for J; bases not matched to a gene: 5. CDR3 region: CASSLAQAGVYEQYF. As DNA, the CDR3 is TGCGCCAGCAGCTTGGCCCAAGCGGGAGTCTACGAGCAGTACTTC.

The V and J genes are TRBV27 and TRBJ2-1; a possible D gene is TRBD1 (6 bases). V was shortened by 4 bases and J by 4 bases, with 14 bases between the two germline ends. This CDR3 is built from 15 residues. Germline V gene data show CDR1 as MNHEY and CDR2 as SMNVEV (reference sequence). DNA of the CDR3: TGTGCCAGCAGTTCCACAGGGAGTAGATACAATGAGCAGTTCTTC. Translation gives CASSSTGSRYNEQFF.

V and J are TRBV5-4 and TRBJ2-1; tentatively, D is TRBD1 (5 bases). V dropped 0 bases and J dropped 9 bases, with 16 bases sitting between them. The germline gives CDR1 SGHNT, CDR2 YYREEE (reference sequence). The CDR3 is 15 amino acids. In DNA form, the CDR3 reads TGTGCCAGCAGCTTGGCCTCTGTAGGGGTTGGTGAGCAGTTCTTC. It codes for CASSLASVGVGEQFF.

The chain uses TRBV28 and TRBJ1-1; tentative D call: TRBD1 (5 bases). Germline loops: CDR1 MDHEN, CDR2 SYDVKM. The CDR3 is made up of 12 amino acids. Trimming pared 6 bases from V and 6 bases from J, leaving 11 bases between. The CDR3, as DNA: TGTGCCAGCAGGTCTAACAGGCCTGAAGCTTTCTTT. This encodes CASRSNRPEAFF.

This chain joins TRBV30 and TRBJ2-7; the D is unclear. The germline V gene encodes CDR1 GTSNPN and CDR2 SVGIG (reference sequence). Trimming cost V 4 bases and J 0 bases, with 10 bases left between them. The CDR3 has 13 amino acids. CDR3 protein: CAWIRGSSYEQYF. The CDR3 bases are TGTGCCTGGATTCGCGGCAGCTCCTACGAGCAGTACTTC.

This clone was detected only once. This rearrangement joins TRBV5-1 to TRBJ2-5, with 7 positions matching TRBD2. Per the germline V gene, CDR1 is SGHRS and CDR2 is YFSETQ. The junction had 5 bases not matched to a gene; V was cut back by 0 bases and J by 0 bases. This CDR3 region has 16 residues. CDR3 residues: CASSLGASGNQETQYF. CDR3 nucleotides: TGCGCCAGCAGCTTGGGGGCTAGCGGAAACCAAGAGACCCAGTACTTC. The whole variable domain, filled in from reference TRBV5-1 and TRBJ2-5, reads KAGVTQTPRYLIKTRGQQVTLSCSPISGHRSVSWYQQTPGQGLQFLFEYFSETQRNKGNFPGRFSGRQFSNSRSEMNVSTLELGDSALYLCASSLGASGNQETQYFGPGTRLLVL.

The chain joins TRBV7-9 to TRBJ2-1, with 7 bases fitting TRBD2. V shed 2 bases and J 2 bases; nucleotides not matched to a gene: 12. Per the germline V gene, CDR1 is SEHNR and CDR2 is FQNEAQ (reference sequence). The CDR3 contains 18 residues. For the CDR3, the DNA is TGTGCCAGCAGCTTAAAGCACTTCTGGGAGGGGACCTACAATGAGCAGTTCTTC. It is translated as CASSLKHFWEGTYNEQFF. Looking up the rest from reference TRBV7-9 and TRBJ2-1 gives the full variable domain: DTGVSQNPRHKITKRGQNVTFRCDPISEHNRLYWYRQTLGQGPEFLTYFQNEAQLEKSRLLSDRFSAERPKGSFSTLEIQRTEQGDSAMYLCASSLKHFWEGTYNEQFFGPGTRLTVL.

The sample holds one count of this clone. V is TRBV4-2 and J is TRBJ1-1; 8 bases fit TRBD1. The CDR3 sequence is 14 residues long. Germline CDR1 is LGHNA and CDR2 is YNFKEQ. V trimming: 2 bases; J trimming: 5 bases; junction bases outside the gene matches: 4. The CDR3 region is CASSQTTGGTEAFF. The CDR3 nucleotides read TGTGCCAGCAGCCAAACTACAGGGGGGACTGAAGCTTTCTTT.